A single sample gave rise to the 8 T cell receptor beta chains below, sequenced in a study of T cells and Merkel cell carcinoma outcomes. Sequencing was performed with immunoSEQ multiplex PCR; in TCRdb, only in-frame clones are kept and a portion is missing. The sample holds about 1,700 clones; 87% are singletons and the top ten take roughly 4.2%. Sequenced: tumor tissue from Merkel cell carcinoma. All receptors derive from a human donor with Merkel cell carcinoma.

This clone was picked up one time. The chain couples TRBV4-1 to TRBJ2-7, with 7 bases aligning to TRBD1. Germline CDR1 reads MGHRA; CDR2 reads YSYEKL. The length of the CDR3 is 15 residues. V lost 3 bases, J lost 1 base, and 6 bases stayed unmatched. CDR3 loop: CASSHPGQSSYEQYF. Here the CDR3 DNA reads TGCGCCAGCAGCCACCCGGGACAGAGTTCCTACGAGCAGTACTTC.

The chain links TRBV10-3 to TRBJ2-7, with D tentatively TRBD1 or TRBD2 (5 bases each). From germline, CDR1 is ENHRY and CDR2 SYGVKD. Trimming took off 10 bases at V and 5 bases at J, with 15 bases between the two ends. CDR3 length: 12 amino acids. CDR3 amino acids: CATRGEIDEQYF. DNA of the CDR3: TGTGCCACCCGAGGGGAAATCGACGAGCAGTACTTC.

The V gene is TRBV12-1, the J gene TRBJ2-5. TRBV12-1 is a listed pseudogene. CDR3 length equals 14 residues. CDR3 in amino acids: CASSSRDGWETQYF. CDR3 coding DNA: TGTGCCAGCAGCAGCCGGGACGGCTGGGAGACCCAGTACTTC.

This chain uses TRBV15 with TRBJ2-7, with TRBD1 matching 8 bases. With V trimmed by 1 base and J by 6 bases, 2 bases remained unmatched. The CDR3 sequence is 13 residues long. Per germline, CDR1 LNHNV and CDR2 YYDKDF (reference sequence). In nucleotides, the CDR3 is TGTGCCACCAGCAGAGTCCAGGGGGCCGAGCAGTACTTC. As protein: CATSRVQGAEQYF.

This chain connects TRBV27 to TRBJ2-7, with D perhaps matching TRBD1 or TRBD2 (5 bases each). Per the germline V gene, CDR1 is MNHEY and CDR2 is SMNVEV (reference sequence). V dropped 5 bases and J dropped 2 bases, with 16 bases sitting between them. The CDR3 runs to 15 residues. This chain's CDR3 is CASSLRSEGTYEQYF. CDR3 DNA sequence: TGTGCCAGCAGTCTCCGTAGCGAGGGGACCTACGAGCAGTACTTC.

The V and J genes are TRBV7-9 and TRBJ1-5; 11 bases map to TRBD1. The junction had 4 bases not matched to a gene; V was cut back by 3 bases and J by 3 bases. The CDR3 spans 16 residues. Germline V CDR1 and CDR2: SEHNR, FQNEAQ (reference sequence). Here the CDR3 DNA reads TGTGCCAGCAGCTTGGACAGGGGGCTCCCCAATCAGCCCCAGCATTTT. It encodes CASSLDRGLPNQPQHF.

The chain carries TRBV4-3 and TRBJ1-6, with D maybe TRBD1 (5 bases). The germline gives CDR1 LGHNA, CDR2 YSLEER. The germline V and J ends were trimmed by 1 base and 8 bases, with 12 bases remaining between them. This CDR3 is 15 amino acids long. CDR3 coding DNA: TGCGCCAGCAGCCAAGCGCCACAAGGGGATTCACCCCTCCACTTT. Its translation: CASSQAPQGDSPLHF.

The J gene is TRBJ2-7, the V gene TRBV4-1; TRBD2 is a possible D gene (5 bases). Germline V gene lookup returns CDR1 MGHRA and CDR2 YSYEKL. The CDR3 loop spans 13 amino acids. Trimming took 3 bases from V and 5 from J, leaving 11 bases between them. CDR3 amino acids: CASSQYAGDEQYF. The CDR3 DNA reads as TGCGCCAGCAGCCAGTATGCGGGCGACGAGCAGTACTTC.